This T cell receptor beta chain emerged from a study of T cell repertoires in cytomegalovirus infection. There are 17 residues in the CDR3. Trimming took 0 bases from V and 4 from J; bases not matched to a gene: 10. Germline V gene data show CDR1 as LGHNA and CDR2 as YSLEER. Each CDR3 protein is one row after TCRdb ran MiXCR on the reads. The sample includes under 300,000 distinct CDR3 sequences, about a sixth of them seen just once. Study results and limitations: CMV-specific TCR beta clonotypes restricted by HLA-C were the ones dominating the ex vivo response. Carriers of CMV and the relevant HLA type were discriminated by public TCR beta frequency.

A remark on this clonotype: Antigen: not known.

The source material was CD8+ T cells from PBMCs. The chain couples TRBV4-3 to TRBJ1-2; 8 nucleotides line up with TRBD1. The sequence was obtained from a human donor in good health (CMV status not recorded). Some clones in this sample may be carry-over from other donors' samples. The CDR3 coding sequence is TGCGCCAGCAGCCAAGAGCGGACAGGGCGTTTATCCTATGGCTACACCTTC. This sequence encodes CASSQERTGRLSYGYTF.